The TCR beta chain described here comes from a study of cytotoxic CD8 clonotypes in ibrutinib-treated CLL. Study summary: In all, roughly 11 patients were relapsed/refractory, approximately 15 were treatment-naive and approximately 17 were IGHV unmutated.

In the case of this clone: As yet, its antigen is unknown.

General observations from the study: Clonality rose at ibrutinib response, held steady in sustained remission, and fell toward baseline at progression. Contraction or stability on treatment characterized the public clonotypes, which were uncommon. Starting clonality was above that of age-matched healthy donors and tracked circulating CD8+ T-cell counts.

V was clipped by 6 bases and J by 3 bases; unmatched bases: 6. This CDR3 comprises 15 residues. The V gene's germline CDR1 is SGHAT and CDR2 FQNNGV. The table came from immunoSEQ multiplex PCR; TCRdb's copy has only in-frame clones and leaves some out. The data contain 250,000 to 350,000 clones, 70% to 80% of them singletons. The clonotype was recovered from a human donor with chronic lymphocytic leukemia. Sequences were derived from PBMCs, sampled at disease progression, from a patient treated with ibrutinib. This chain links TRBV11-2 with TRBJ2-4; 9 nucleotides line up with TRBD1. The CDR3 loop is CASRGQGFVKNIQYF. CDR3 bases: TGTGCCAGCAGGGGACAGGGTTTCGTCAAAAACATTCAGTACTTC.